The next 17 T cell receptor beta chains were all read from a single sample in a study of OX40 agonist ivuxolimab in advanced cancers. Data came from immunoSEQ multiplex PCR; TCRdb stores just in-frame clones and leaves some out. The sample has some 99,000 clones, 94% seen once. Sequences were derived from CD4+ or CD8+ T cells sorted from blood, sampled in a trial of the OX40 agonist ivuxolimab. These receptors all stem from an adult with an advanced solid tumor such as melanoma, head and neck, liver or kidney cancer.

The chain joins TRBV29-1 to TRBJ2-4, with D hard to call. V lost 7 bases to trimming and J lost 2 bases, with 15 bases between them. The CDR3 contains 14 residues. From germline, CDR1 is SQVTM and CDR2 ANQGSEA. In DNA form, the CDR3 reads TGCAGCGCCTGGACGGGCTTTTCCAAAAACATTCAGTACTTC. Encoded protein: CSAWTGFSKNIQYF.

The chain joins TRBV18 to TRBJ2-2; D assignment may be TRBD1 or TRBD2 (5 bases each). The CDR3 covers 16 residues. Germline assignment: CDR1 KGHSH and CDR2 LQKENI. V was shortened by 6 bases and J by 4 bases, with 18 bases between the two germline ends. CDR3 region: CASSHTGPRATGELFF. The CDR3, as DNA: TGTGCCAGCTCGCACACGGGACCCCGGGCCACCGGGGAGCTGTTTTTT. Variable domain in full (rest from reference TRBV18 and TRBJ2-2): NAGVMQNPRHLVRRRGQEARLRCSPMKGHSHVYWYRQLPEEGLKFMVYLQKENIIDESGMPKERFSAEFPKEGPSILRIQQVVRGDSAAYFCASSHTGPRATGELFFGEGSRLTVL.

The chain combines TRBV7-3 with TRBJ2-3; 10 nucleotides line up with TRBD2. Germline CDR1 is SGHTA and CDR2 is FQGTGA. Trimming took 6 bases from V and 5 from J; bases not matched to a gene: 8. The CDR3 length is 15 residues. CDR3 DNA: TGTGCCAGCAGTTCCAGCGGGAGGGTCGGAGATACGCAGTATTTT. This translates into CASSSSGRVGDTQYF.

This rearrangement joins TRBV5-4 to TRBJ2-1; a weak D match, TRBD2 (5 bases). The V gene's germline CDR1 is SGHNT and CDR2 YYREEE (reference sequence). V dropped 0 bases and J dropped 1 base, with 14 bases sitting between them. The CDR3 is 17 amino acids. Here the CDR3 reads CASSLGGLASSYNEQFF. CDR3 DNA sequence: TGTGCCAGCAGCTTGGGAGGGCTAGCTTCTTCCTACAATGAGCAGTTCTTC.

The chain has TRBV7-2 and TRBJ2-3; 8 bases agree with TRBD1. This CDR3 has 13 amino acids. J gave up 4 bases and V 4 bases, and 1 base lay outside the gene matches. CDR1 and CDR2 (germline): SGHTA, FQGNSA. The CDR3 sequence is CASSSTGADTQYF. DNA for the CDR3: TGTGCCAGCAGCTCGACAGGGGCAGATACGCAGTATTTT.

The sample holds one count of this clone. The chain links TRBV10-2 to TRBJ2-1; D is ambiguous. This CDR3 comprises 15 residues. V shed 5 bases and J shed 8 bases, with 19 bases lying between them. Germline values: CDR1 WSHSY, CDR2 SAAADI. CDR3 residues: CASSYPYGGLDEQFF. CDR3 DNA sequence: TGCGCCAGCAGTTATCCCTACGGCGGTCTCGATGAGCAGTTCTTC.

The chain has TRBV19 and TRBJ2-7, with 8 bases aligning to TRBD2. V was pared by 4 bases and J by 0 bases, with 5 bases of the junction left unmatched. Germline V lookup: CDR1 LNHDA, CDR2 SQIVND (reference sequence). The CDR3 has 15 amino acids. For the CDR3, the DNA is TGTGCCAGTAGTACCCCGGGAGGGAGCTCCTACGAGCAGTACTTC. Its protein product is CASSTPGGSSYEQYF.

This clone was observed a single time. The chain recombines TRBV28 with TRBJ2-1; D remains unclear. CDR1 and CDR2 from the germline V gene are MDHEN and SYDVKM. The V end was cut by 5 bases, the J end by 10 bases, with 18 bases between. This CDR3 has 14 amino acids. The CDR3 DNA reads TGTGCCAGCAGTCTTCAAGTAGTTTGGCGAGAGCAGTTCTTC. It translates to CASSLQVVWREQFF. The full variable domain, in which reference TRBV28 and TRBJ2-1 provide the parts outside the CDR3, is DVKVTQSSRYLVKRTGEKVFLECVQDMDHENMFWYRQDPGLGLRLIYFSYDVKMKEKGDIPEGYSVSREKKERFSLILESASTNQTSMYLCASSLQVVWREQFFGPGTRLTVL.

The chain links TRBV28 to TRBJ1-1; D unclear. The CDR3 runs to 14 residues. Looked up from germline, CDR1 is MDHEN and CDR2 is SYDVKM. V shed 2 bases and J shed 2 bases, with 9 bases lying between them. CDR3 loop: CASSLGGLNTEAFF. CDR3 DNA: TGTGCCAGCAGTTTAGGAGGCCTTAACACTGAAGCTTTCTTT.

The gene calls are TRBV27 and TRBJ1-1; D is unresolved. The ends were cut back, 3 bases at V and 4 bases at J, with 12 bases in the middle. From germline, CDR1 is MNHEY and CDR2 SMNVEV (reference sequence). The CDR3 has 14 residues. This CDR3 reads CASSFKEGFTEAFF. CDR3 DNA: TGTGCCAGCAGTTTTAAGGAGGGTTTCACTGAAGCTTTCTTT.

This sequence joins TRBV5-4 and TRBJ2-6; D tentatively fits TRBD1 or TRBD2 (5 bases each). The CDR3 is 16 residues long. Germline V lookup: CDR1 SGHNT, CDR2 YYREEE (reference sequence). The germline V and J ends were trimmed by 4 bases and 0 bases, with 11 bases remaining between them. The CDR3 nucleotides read TGTGCCAGCAGCCGGGACGGAAGCTCTGGGGCCAACGTCCTGACTTTC. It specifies CASSRDGSSGANVLTF.

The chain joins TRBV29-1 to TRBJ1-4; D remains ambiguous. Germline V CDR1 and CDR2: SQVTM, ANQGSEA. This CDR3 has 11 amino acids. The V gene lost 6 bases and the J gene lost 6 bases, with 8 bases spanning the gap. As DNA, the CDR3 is TGCAGCGTGGGTAGGGATGAAAAACTGTTTTTT. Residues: CSVGRDEKLFF.

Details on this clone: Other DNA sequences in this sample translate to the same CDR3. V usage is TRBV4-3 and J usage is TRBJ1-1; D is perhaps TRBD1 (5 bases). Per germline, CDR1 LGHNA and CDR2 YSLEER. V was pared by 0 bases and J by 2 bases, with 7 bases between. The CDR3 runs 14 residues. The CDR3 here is CASSQDRVNTEAFF. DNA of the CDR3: TGCGCCAGCAGCCAAGACAGGGTTAACACTGAAGCTTTCTTT.

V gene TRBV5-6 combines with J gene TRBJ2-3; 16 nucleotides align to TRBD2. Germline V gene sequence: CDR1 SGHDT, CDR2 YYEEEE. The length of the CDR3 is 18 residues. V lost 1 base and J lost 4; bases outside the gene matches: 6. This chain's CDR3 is CASSLPGLAGGFADTQYF. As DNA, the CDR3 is TGTGCCAGCAGCTTGCCGGGACTAGCGGGAGGGTTCGCAGATACGCAGTATTTT.

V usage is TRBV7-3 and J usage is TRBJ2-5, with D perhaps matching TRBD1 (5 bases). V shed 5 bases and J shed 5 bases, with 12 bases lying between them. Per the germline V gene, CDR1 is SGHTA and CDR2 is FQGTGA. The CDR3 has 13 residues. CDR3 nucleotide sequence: TGTGCCAGCAGCCGGCAGGGTGATGAGACCCAGTACTTC. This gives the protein CASSRQGDETQYF. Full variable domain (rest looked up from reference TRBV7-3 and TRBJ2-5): GAGVSQTPSNKVTEKGKYVELRCDPISGHTALYWYRQSLGQGPEFLIYFQGTGAADDSGLPNDRFFAVRPEGSVSTLKIQRTERGDSAVYLCASSRQGDETQYFGPGTRLLVL.

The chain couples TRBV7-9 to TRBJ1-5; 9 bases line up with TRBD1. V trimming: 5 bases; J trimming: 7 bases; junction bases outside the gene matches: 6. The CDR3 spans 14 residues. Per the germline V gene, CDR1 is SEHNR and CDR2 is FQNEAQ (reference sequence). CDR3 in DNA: TGTGCCAGCAGCCGACAGGGGGTAGGGCAGCCCCAGCATTTT. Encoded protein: CASSRQGVGQPQHF.

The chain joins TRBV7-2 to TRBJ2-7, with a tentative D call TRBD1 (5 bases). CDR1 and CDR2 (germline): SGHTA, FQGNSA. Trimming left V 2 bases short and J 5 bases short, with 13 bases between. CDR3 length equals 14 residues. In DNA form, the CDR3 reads TGTGCCAGCAGCTTATTAGGGATAGGGGACGAGCAGTACTTC. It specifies CASSLLGIGDEQYF.